This section outlines one T cell receptor beta chain sequence together with its context. This clone has just a few counts. Its antigen is still unknown. Base-call qualities are not available, and no considerably larger clone is one nucleotide away. This sample was taken from a study of beta chain features in type 1 diabetes (dated by TCRdb to the late 2010s). Background on the whole study: No differences in mean age, gender distribution, total cell number or subset yield were found between patients and healthy donors. A total of approximately 100 million sorted cells were examined across all samples, and the number of cells per subset was strongly correlated with RNA yield. In the study, recently diagnosed type 1 diabetes patients and matched healthy donors were compared on the TCRB repertoires of their sorted circulating CD4+ T cell subsets. Whereas all 30 or so donors provided naive and central memory subsets, regulatory and stem cell-like memory subsets were isolated from just 8 patients and roughly eight healthy donors. Study-wide findings and limitations: Because cDNA rather than genomic DNA was sequenced, highly expressing activated cells could have been over-represented, although no difference in activation and CD3 levels was found between groups. Because the HLA sub-analyses included only small numbers of individuals, any influence of HLA type on TCRB rearrangement was left unresolved. In all four CD4+ subsets, TCRB CDR3 length was moderately but significantly shorter in type 1 diabetes patients. Naive, central memory and regulatory TCRB repertoires appeared to be more alike among patients than among healthy donors. Shorter templates might have been favored by PCR, but patient and control samples were amplified and corrected together, so both groups would have been affected equally by any skew. Fewer insertions and more nucleotide deletions at VDJ recombination sites were observed in patients with type 1 diabetes, implying thymic rearrangement abnormalities.

Each donor gave one peripheral blood draw, averaging approximately 110 mL, which was collected into heparinised tubes. A BD FACSAria II was used to sort naive, central memory, regulatory and stem cell-like memory CD4+ T cells with a panel that included CD45RO, CCR7, CD25, CD127, CD95 and CD27. All sorted populations exceeded 95% purity. Right away, PBMCs were isolated by Lymphoprep density gradient centrifugation and were stained directly, with no culture step. Samples were stained and sorted in pairs, with one healthy donor and one patient per experiment, so that batch effects were minimized. The entire isolated RNA was reverse transcribed using the High Capacity cDNA Reverse Transcription Kit, and thus expressed TCRB transcripts were sequenced. Deep immunoSEQ sequencing was performed on naive, central memory and regulatory T cell samples, with an average of roughly 3.6 million total reads per sample. After sorted cells were lysed in RLT buffer, RNA was extracted with DNase-treated RNeasy Micro or Mini kits, with the choice depending on cell number. To prevent cross-contamination, every cell subset was processed on its own, while patient and healthy donor samples were processed together. Using the immunoSEQ multiplex PCR, TCRB sequences were amplified from cDNA into 87-bp fragments spanning the CDR3 region. Sequencing of the amplicons was done on the Illumina HiSeq platform. Per the authors' processing: PCR bias was corrected computationally using synthetic template baselines, and reads within Hamming distance 2 were collapsed, with unmergeable singletons discarded. Reads were aligned against IMGT so that V, D and J genes, CDR3 length and insertions or deletions at six rearrangement sites could be assigned. Clonotype counts were normalized to sorted cell number within each subset before computing true diversity and Gini coefficients with the tcR R package. The overlap coefficient, calculated on TCRB nucleotide sequences, was used to quantify repertoire sharing. Out-of-frame TCRB sequences from naive cells were analyzed to stand in for the pre-selection repertoire. Held by TCRdb, this immuneACCESS table contains in-frame sequences only and omits some clones. Under half of the omission traces to an unresolved V gene where checked; the cause of the rest is unknown. V and J calls and clone size come straight from that table; D and trimming were deduced from the DNA. For this sample there are roughly 230,000 clones; roughly 10% appear just once. The ten largest clones capture around 0.017% of the sample.

V loses 3 bases, J loses 5 bases, and the germline ends lie 11 bases apart. From cysteine to phenylalanine, the CDR3 is 13 amino acids long. Solely the CDR3 DNA is kept, with 39 bases framed from the first base. From a lookup of the germline V gene (reference sequence), CDR1 and CDR2 are SEHNR and FQNEAQ. Sample: naive CD4+ T cells from blood. What this sample's cell subset or site label stands for: true naive CD4+ T cells. The receptor's source is a man aged 25-40 years with type 1 diabetes. The sequence joins TRBV7-9 to TRBJ2-7; matching of 5 bases hints at TRBD2 as the D gene. The bases are TGTGCCAGCAGCTTGGGATCCGGGGACGAGCAGTACTTC. This yields the protein CASSLGSGDEQYF.